Listed here is a single TCR beta chain. The antigen is undetermined. The donors, all healthy, were Caucasians living in Russia, aged about 6 to 95. Primers used in a second PCR of about 6 to 12 cycles were a sample-barcoded 5' primer and a J-beta primer mix. TCRdb re-derived calls from the 5' RACE reads in MiXCR, one entry per CDR3 protein. The repertoire holds about 830,000 distinct CDR3 sequences, with under 80% as singletons. This entry comes from a study of blood T cells in healthy people across ages. Study-level background: Template switching caught about one barcoded beta molecule for each two T cells.

The study's findings and limits: Older age coincided with a roughly linear decline in TCR beta diversity per million T cells. Relative to aged donors, long-lived donors carried more naive CD4+ cells and displayed higher diversity.

The V end lost 0 bases, the J end lost 3 bases, and 6 bases lay between the germline ends. From germline, CDR1 is MNHNS and CDR2 SASEGT. The CDR3 is made up of 13 amino acids. V usage is TRBV6-1 and J usage is TRBJ2-7, with unresolved D. Sample: blood. The TCR comes from a young man in good health. The CDR3 DNA reads TGTGCCAGCAGTGAAGCGGTAAGCTACGAGCAGTACTTC. Its translation: CASSEAVSYEQYF.